The subject of this entry is one T cell receptor (beta chain). Just one base apart from a much larger clone, this may be a read error. Together with a sample-barcoded 5' primer, a J-beta primer mix was included in a second PCR lasting about 7 to 11 cycles. In TCRdb, the 5' RACE reads were re-called with MiXCR into one record per CDR3 protein. Found here are roughly 700,000 distinct CDR3 sequences, 45% to 50% of them singletons; the top ten hold 25% to 35%. The sample originates from a study of blood T cells in healthy people across ages. This receptor was taken from a woman aged 55-69 years in good health. The sequencing sample was made of blood.

CDR3 DNA: TGCGCCAGCGCCCAGGGACCGCCGGGCACAGATACGCAGTATTTT. Its translation: CASAQGPPGTDTQYF. The chain recombines TRBV5-1 with TRBJ2-3; D may be TRBD1 or TRBD2 (5 bases each). Germline V gene lookup returns CDR1 SGHRS and CDR2 YFSETQ. Trimming pared 7 bases from V and 1 base from J, leaving 16 bases between. This CDR3 is 15 amino acids long.